These 27 T cell receptor beta chains were all obtained from the same sample, sequenced in a study of low-dose radiotherapy and immunotherapy resistance in tumors. Primers used for first-strand cDNA, a TRAV- and TRBV-specific set, covered both alpha and beta chains. TCRs underwent about 20 PCR cycles of amplification with a constant-region primer and V-primer adapter. In TCRdb, the reads were re-called with MiXCR into one record per CDR3 protein. The profile shows around 100,000 distinct CDR3 sequences, 20% of them singletons. Time point meaning: after trial treatment. The treatment is: LDRT plus nivolumab, ipilimumab, low-dose cyclophosphamide and aspirin (RACIN trial). Source: PBMCs, taken after low-dose radiotherapy plus immunotherapy. These receptors were taken from a male donor with prostate cancer.

This clonotype was picked up many times. The chain links TRBV25-1 to TRBJ2-3; D remains ambiguous. Germline V lookup: CDR1 MGHDK, CDR2 SYGVNS. V dropped 4 bases and J dropped 1 base, with 15 bases sitting between them. This CDR3 contains 16 residues. Here the CDR3 reads CASSGPLDLGTDTQYF. CDR3 bases: TGTGCCAGCAGTGGGCCCCTAGATCTCGGCACAGATACGCAGTATTTT.

The J gene is TRBJ1-2, the V gene TRBV15; D uncertain. The CDR3 covers 15 residues. Germline CDR1 reads LNHNV; CDR2 reads YYDKDF (reference sequence). Deletions cut 1 base from V and 8 bases from J, with 17 bases between. The CDR3 spells CATSRVYGYPGGYTF. Here the CDR3 DNA reads TGTGCCACCAGCAGAGTTTATGGTTACCCGGGAGGCTACACCTTC.

This clonotype occurred many times. V is TRBV5-1 and J is TRBJ2-3; TRBD1 or TRBD2 may be the D gene (5 bases each). In germline, CDR1 is SGHRS, CDR2 YFSETQ. V was shortened by 1 base and J by 4 bases, with 25 bases between the two germline ends. The CDR3 is made up of 19 amino acids. The CDR3 sequence: CASSLFGRQRTLIPDTQYF. As DNA, the CDR3 is TGCGCCAGCAGCTTGTTTGGGAGACAGCGGACTTTAATCCCAGATACGCAGTATTTT.

Many counts were recorded for this clonotype. The chain is built from TRBV5-1 and TRBJ2-1, with D possibly matching TRBD2 (6 bases). The CDR3 length is 15 residues. Germline lookup yields CDR1 SGHRS and CDR2 YFSETQ. The ends were cut back, 0 bases at V and 8 bases at J, with 15 bases in the middle. The CDR3, as DNA: TGCGCCAGCAGCTTGGCGGGAGAGGAAGTAGATGAGCAGTTCTTC. It yields the protein CASSLAGEEVDEQFF.

J is TRBJ1-5 and V is TRBV2; no reliable D call. Germline V CDR1 and CDR2: SNHLY, FYNNEI. CDR3 size: 13 residues. V was clipped by 6 bases and J by 2 bases, with 8 bases between them. Written as DNA, the CDR3 is TGTGCCAGCAGGGTCCAGGGCAATCAGCCCCAGCATTTT. Translated: CASRVQGNQPQHF.

This clonotype was counted many times. V and J are TRBV3-1 and TRBJ1-1, with D possibly TRBD1 on 5 matching bases. CDR3 length: 13 residues. CDR1 and CDR2 (germline): LGHDT, YNNKEL (reference sequence). V lost 4 bases and J 10 bases, leaving 16 bases between the germline ends. Here the CDR3 reads CASSLGGRDLAFF. The CDR3 bases are TGTGCCAGCAGCCTCGGCGGAAGGGACTTAGCTTTCTTT.

The CDR3 reads CASSLGQGAYGYTF. The CDR3 nucleotides are TGTGCCAGCAGCTTGGGACAGGGGGCATATGGCTACACCTTC. The chain carries TRBV5-4 and TRBJ1-2; 10 positions agree with TRBD1. CDR1 and CDR2 from the germline V gene are SGHNT and YYREEE (reference sequence). V lost 0 bases, J lost 5 bases, and 1 base stayed unmatched. The CDR3 extends over 14 amino acids.

With respect to this clonotype: This likely traces to a read error, being one base from a far larger clone. The chain carries TRBV12-3 or TRBV12-4 and TRBJ2-7; tentative D call: TRBD1 (6 bases). The V end was cut by 5 bases, the J end by 7 bases, with 21 bases between. The CDR3 extends over 15 amino acids. The CDR3 region has the DNA TGTGCCAGCAGTCCCAGGGGACCCACCCAGGGGGAGCAGTACTTC. Translation: CASSPRGPTQGEQYF.

This clonotype was observed many times. The rearrangement joins TRBV5-1 to TRBJ2-1, with 9 bases that match TRBD2. CDR3 size: 14 residues. The germline V gene encodes CDR1 SGHRS and CDR2 YFSETQ. Losses at the gene ends were 3 bases for V and 8 bases for J; bases not matched to a gene: 6. This CDR3 is CASSWRGGQDEQFF. The CDR3 coding sequence is TGCGCCAGCAGCTGGCGGGGGGGCCAGGATGAGCAGTTCTTC.

This clonotype has a count of ten or more. The chain carries TRBV7-6 and TRBJ2-2; a weak D match, TRBD1 (5 bases). This CDR3 contains 15 residues. V shed 4 bases and J shed 1 base, with 10 bases lying between them. The germline CDR1 and CDR2 sequences are SGHVS and FNYEAQ. CDR3 loop: CASSWGGRNTGELFF. The CDR3, as DNA: TGTGCCAGCAGCTGGGGCGGACGGAACACCGGGGAGCTGTTTTTT. Drawing the rest from reference TRBV7-6 and TRBJ2-2, the complete variable domain is GAGVSQSPRYKVTKRGQDVALRCDPISGHVSLYWYRQALGQGPEFLTYFNYEAQQDKSGLPNDRFSAERPEGSISTLTIQRTEQRDSAMYRCASSWGGRNTGELFFGEGSRLTVL.

This clonotype occurred many times. This rearrangement joins TRBV29-1 to TRBJ2-5; no clear D gene. The V and J ends lost 4 bases and 5 bases respectively, with 5 bases between them. This CDR3 region has 10 residues. Germline CDR1 SQVTM, CDR2 ANQGSEA. For the CDR3, the DNA is TGCAGCGTTGCCTTGGAGACCCAGTACTTC. Protein: CSVALETQYF.

The gene calls are TRBV29-1 and TRBJ1-3; D uncertain. The V gene's germline CDR1 is SQVTM and CDR2 ANQGSEA. CDR3 size: 13 residues. The germline V and J ends were trimmed by 4 bases and 0 bases, with 7 bases remaining between them. The CDR3 loop reads CSVGAGSGNTIYF. The CDR3 coding sequence is TGCAGCGTTGGGGCGGGCTCTGGAAACACCATATATTTT.

The V and J genes are TRBV6-8 and TRBJ1-4; D may be TRBD1 (5 bases). V lost 2 bases to trimming and J lost 2 bases, with 12 bases between them. This CDR3 region has 16 residues. Per germline, CDR1 MNHGY and CDR2 SAAAGT. The CDR3: CASSYTQEGTNEKLFF. CDR3 in DNA: TGTGCCAGCAGTTACACCCAAGAGGGGACTAATGAAAAACTGTTTTTT.

V usage is TRBV2 and J usage is TRBJ2-7; a weak D match, TRBD2 (5 bases). V lost 8 bases, J lost 4 bases, and 12 bases lay in between. The CDR3 runs to 12 residues. Germline CDR1 and CDR2: SNHLY and FYNNEI. CDR3 nucleotides: TGTGCCAGCCGCGGCGGAGGTTACGAGCAGTACTTC. This gives the protein CASRGGGYEQYF. Full variable domain (rest looked up from reference TRBV2 and TRBJ2-7): EPEVTQTPSHQVTQMGQEVILRCVPISNHLYFYWYRQILGQKVEFLVSFYNNEISEKSEIFDDQFSVERPDGSNFTLKIRSTKLEDSAMYFCASRGGGYEQYFGPGTRLTVT.

The table lists this clonotype with many counts. V is TRBV12-3 or TRBV12-4 and J is TRBJ1-2; possible D gene TRBD1, 5 bases. The V end lost 5 bases, the J end lost 6 bases, and 13 bases lay between the germline ends. There are 13 residues in the CDR3. The CDR3 region is CASSNGTVDGYTF. In nucleotides, the CDR3 is TGTGCCAGCAGTAATGGGACTGTCGATGGCTACACCTTC.

This clonotype was found many times. The gene calls are TRBV20-1 and TRBJ2-5, with 10 bases matching TRBD2. The germline gives CDR1 DFQATT, CDR2 SNEGSKA (reference sequence). V shed 3 bases, J shed 5 bases, and the junction held 12 bases outside the gene matches. CDR3 size: 16 residues. CDR3 in amino acids: CSASGSLAGATETQYF. The DNA for the CDR3 is TGCAGTGCTAGTGGTTCCCTAGCGGGGGCCACGGAGACCCAGTACTTC.

This clonotype has a count of ten or more. The chain joins TRBV30 to TRBJ1-1, with no clear D. V was shortened by 4 bases and J by 0 bases, with 9 bases between the two germline ends. Germline CDR1 is GTSNPN and CDR2 is SVGIG (reference sequence). The CDR3 sequence is 13 residues long. The CDR3 loop is CAWTSLMNTEAFF. DNA of the CDR3: TGTGCCTGGACCAGTCTGATGAACACTGAAGCTTTCTTT.

This clonotype has a count of ten or more. The chain links TRBV29-1 to TRBJ2-1; 7 bases align to TRBD2. V was pared by 3 bases and J by 9 bases, with 5 bases of the junction left unmatched. The CDR3 runs 12 residues. The germline gives CDR1 SQVTM, CDR2 ANQGSEA. The CDR3 spells CSVDGGDSEQFF. CDR3 nucleotide sequence: TGCAGCGTTGATGGGGGGGATAGTGAGCAGTTCTTC.

This clonotype occurred many times. The rearrangement links TRBV2 to TRBJ2-7; 10 bases agree with TRBD2. The V gene's germline CDR1 is SNHLY and CDR2 FYNNEI. The CDR3 runs to 15 residues. Losses at the gene ends were 8 bases for V and 0 bases for J; bases not matched to a gene: 7. CDR3 sequence reads: CASHALAGSSYEQYF. CDR3 DNA: TGTGCCAGCCACGCACTAGCGGGGAGCTCCTACGAGCAGTACTTC.

This clonotype came up once. The rearrangement links TRBV14 to TRBJ1-1; unclear D gene. V lost 0 bases, J lost 0 bases, and 14 bases lay in between. In germline, CDR1 is SGHDN, CDR2 FVKESK. This CDR3 has 17 amino acids. As DNA, the CDR3 is TGTGCCAGCAGCCAAGATCCGTTTGAGGGCCTGAACACTGAAGCTTTCTTT. This sequence encodes CASSQDPFEGLNTEAFF.

This clonotype was seen repeatedly, ten times or more. The chain employs TRBV20-1 and TRBJ2-7, with D possibly being TRBD2 (5 bases). Germline V CDR1 and CDR2: DFQATT, SNEGSKA (reference sequence). The CDR3 sequence is 11 residues long. V lost 6 bases, J lost 4 bases, and 10 bases lay in between. CDR3 in amino acids: CSAEVQYEQYF. The DNA for the CDR3 is TGCAGTGCGGAGGTCCAATACGAGCAGTACTTC.

The chain has TRBV3-1 and TRBJ2-7, with unresolved D. V gave up 5 bases and J gave up 6 bases, with 14 bases separating them. CDR3 size: 13 residues. Germline-derived CDR1 and CDR2 are LGHDT and YNNKEL (reference sequence). The CDR3 sequence: CASSNRATPEQYF. CDR3 DNA sequence: TGTGCCAGCAGCAACCGGGCGACCCCCGAGCAGTACTTC.

The chain links TRBV6-2 or TRBV6-3 to TRBJ2-2; 12 bases map to TRBD1. The length of the CDR3 is 16 residues. Germline-derived CDR1 and CDR2 are MNHEY and SVGEGT. The V gene end was trimmed by 5 bases and the J gene end by 6 bases; junction bases not matched to a gene: 7. CDR3 nucleotides: TGTGCCAGCAGTCAAGCGGGACAGGGGGCGTCCGGGGAGCTGTTTTTT. It codes for CASSQAGQGASGELFF.

The chain is built from TRBV7-2 and TRBJ2-7; D is unclear. In germline, CDR1 is SGHTA, CDR2 FQGNSA. The V gene lost 6 bases and the J gene lost 4 bases, with 13 bases spanning the gap. This CDR3 is built from 13 residues. CDR3 residues: CASSYFLTYEQYF. The CDR3 DNA reads as TGTGCCAGCAGTTATTTTCTAACATACGAGCAGTACTTC.

This clonotype was counted many times. The chain couples TRBV10-3 to TRBJ1-1, with D maybe TRBD1 (5 bases). V lost 5 bases to trimming and J lost 1 base, with 14 bases between them. Looked up from germline, CDR1 is ENHRY and CDR2 is SYGVKD. This CDR3 region has 15 residues. Here the CDR3 DNA reads TGTGCCATCAGTAACGGACAAACGGCGAACACTGAAGCTTTCTTT. Amino acid sequence: CAISNGQTANTEAFF.

The rearrangement links TRBV29-1 to TRBJ2-3; 9 bases map to TRBD2. The CDR3 totals 15 residues. The ends lost 6 bases at V and 2 bases at J; junction bases unmatched: 9. The V gene's germline CDR1 is SQVTM and CDR2 ANQGSEA. The CDR3 reads CSVRASGATTDTQYF. DNA of the CDR3: TGCAGCGTACGGGCTAGCGGGGCGACCACAGATACGCAGTATTTT.

This clonotype was seen ten or more times. V gene TRBV20-1 combines with J gene TRBJ2-3; TRBD2 matches at 7 bases. Trimming cost V 3 bases and J 3 bases; bases outside gene matches: 9. The CDR3 extends over 15 amino acids. The germline V gene encodes CDR1 DFQATT and CDR2 SNEGSKA (reference sequence). CDR3 in DNA: TGCAGTGCTAGCCCCAGCGGGGTGACTACAGATACGCAGTATTTT. This sequence encodes CSASPSGVTTDTQYF.